This T cell receptor (beta chain) came from a study of Ad26.COV2.S vaccination and SARS-CoV-2 variants. At the level of the study: Of the COV1001 trial arms, the Ad26.COV2.S arm included the donor. The vaccine Ad26.COV2.S was put into the muscle once, or twice with 56 days between.

Sequencing used immunoSEQ multiplex PCR; TCRdb keeps in-frame clones, though not all of them. Among roughly 350,000 clones listed, roughly 90% were seen once. The treatment was: some 20 received Ad26.COV2.S at low or high dose, single or two shots; several received placebo; per-sample allocation not given. Repertoires come from day 63 after the first vaccine or placebo injection. Sequenced here: peripheral blood, sampled in a trial of Ad26.COV2.S vaccine versus placebo. The sequence derives from a person between 18 and 65 years old who received the Ad26.COV2.S COVID-19 vaccine or a placebo.

The CDR3 loop reads CASSSTLNYGYTF. The CDR3 nucleotides are TGTGCCAGCAGTTCGACCCTCAACTATGGCTACACCTTC. The chain recombines TRBV6-5 with TRBJ1-2; D is uncertain. Trimming shortened V by 4 bases and J by 2 bases, and 8 bases separated the two germline ends. This CDR3 has 13 amino acids. Per the germline V gene, CDR1 is MNHEY and CDR2 is SVGAGI.